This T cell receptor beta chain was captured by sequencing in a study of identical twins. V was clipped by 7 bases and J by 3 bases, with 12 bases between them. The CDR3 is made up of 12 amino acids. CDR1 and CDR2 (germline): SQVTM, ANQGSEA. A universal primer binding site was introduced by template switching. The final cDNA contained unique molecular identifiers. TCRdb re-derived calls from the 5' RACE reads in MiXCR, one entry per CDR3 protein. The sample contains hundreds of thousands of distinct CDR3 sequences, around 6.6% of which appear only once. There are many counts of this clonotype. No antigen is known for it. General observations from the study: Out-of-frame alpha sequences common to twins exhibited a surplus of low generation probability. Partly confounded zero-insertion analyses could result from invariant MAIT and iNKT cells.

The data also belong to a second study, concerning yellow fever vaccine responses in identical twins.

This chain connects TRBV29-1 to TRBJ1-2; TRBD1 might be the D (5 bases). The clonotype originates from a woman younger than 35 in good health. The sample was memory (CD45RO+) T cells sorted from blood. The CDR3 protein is CSGRDRYYGYTF. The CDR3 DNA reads TGCAGCGGACGGGACCGCTACTATGGCTACACCTTC.